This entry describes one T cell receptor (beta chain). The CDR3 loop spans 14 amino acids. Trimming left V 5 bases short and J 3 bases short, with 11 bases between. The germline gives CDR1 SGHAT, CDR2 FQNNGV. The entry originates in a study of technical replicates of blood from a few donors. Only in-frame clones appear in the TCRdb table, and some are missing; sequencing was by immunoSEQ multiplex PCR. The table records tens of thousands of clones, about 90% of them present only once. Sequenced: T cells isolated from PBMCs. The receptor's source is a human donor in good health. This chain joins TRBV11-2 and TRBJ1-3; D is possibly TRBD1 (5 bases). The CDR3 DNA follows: TGTGCCAGCAGCGGTGCGGGGGGTGGAAACACCATATATTTT. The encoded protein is CASSGAGGGNTIYF.